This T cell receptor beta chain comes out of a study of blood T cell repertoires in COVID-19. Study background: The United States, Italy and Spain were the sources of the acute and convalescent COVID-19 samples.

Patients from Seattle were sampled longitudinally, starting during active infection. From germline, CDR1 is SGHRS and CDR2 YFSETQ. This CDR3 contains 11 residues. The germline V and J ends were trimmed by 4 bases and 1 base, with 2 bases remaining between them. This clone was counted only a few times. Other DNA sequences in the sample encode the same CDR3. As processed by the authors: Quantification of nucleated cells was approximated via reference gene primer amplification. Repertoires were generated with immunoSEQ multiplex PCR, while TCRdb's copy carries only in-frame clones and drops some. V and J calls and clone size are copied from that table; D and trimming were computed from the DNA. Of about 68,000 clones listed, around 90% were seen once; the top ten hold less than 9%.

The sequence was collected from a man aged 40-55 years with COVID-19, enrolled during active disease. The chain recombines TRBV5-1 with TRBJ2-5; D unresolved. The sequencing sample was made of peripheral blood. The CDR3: CASSRQETQYF. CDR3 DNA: TGCGCCAGCAGCCGCCAAGAGACCCAGTACTTC.